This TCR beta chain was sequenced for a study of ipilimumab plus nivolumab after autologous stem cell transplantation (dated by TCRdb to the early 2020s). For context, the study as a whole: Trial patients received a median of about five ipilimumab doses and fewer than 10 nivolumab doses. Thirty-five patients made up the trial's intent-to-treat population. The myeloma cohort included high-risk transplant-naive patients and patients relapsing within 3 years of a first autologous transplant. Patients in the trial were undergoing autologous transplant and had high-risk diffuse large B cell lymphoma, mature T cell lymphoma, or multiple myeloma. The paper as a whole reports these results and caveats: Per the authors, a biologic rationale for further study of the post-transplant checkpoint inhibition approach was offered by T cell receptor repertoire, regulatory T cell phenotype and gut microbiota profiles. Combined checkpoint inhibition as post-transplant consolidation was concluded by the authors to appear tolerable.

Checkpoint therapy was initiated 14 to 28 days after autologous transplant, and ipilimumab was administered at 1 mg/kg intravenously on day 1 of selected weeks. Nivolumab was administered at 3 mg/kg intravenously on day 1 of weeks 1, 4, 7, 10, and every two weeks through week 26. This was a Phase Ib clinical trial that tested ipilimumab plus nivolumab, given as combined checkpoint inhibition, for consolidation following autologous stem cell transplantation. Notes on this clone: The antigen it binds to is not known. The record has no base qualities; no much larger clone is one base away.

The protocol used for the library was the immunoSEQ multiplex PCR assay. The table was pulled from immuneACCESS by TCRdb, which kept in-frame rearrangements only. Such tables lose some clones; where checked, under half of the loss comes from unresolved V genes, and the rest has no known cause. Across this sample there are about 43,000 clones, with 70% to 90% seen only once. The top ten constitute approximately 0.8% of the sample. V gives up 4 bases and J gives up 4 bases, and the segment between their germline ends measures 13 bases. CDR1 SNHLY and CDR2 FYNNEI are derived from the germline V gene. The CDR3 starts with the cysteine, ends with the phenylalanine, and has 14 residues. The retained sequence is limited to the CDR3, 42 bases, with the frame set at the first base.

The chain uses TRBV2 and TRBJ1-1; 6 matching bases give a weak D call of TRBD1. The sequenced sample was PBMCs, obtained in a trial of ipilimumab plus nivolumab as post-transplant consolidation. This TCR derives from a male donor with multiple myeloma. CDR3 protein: CASSGEGRGTEAFF. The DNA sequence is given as TGTGCCAGCAGTGGAGAGGGCAGGGGCACTGAAGCTTTCTTT.